The clone carrying this T cell receptor (beta chain) showed up just a few times. Antigen unknown. The sample originates from a study of CD8 T cells in ankylosing spondylitis. Study results and caveats: Disease-linked clones reportedly concentrated significantly in matched ankylosing spondylitis synovial fluid. Existing reports had already noted some motif variants in reactive arthritis synovial fluid and blood.

Each CDR3 protein gets one entry after TCRdb re-called the 5' RACE reads with MiXCR. The data contain 220,000 or so distinct CDR3 sequences, over 9.5% of them singletons. This CDR3 comprises 16 residues. The germline gives CDR1 SGHTA, CDR2 FQGNSA. The V gene end was trimmed by 1 base and the J gene end by 4 bases; junction bases not matched to a gene: 4. The material sequenced was blood, either unsorted or a sorted T cell fraction (not recorded which). The chain couples TRBV7-2 to TRBJ1-5; 10 positions match TRBD1. The sequence derives from a male donor with ankylosing spondylitis or in good health (not recorded which). The CDR3 reads CASSLGDRGGNQPQHF. CDR3 coding DNA: TGTGCCAGCAGCTTAGGGGACAGGGGAGGGAATCAGCCCCAGCATTTT. Combining the CDR3 with reference TRBV7-2 and TRBJ1-5 gives the whole variable domain GAGVSQSPSNKVTEKGKDVELRCDPISGHTALYWYRQSLGQGLEFLIYFQGNSAPDKSGLPSDRFSAERTGGSVSTLTIQRTQQEDSAVYLCASSLGDRGGNQPQHFGDGTRLSIL.